This passage covers 12 T cell receptor beta chains from one sample sequenced in a study of blood T cell repertoires in COVID-19. Some clones are missing from TCRdb's copy, which holds only in-frame ones; the method was immunoSEQ multiplex PCR. This sample has 28,000 or so clones, with roughly nine tenths found just once. The source material was peripheral blood. All receptors come from a human donor in a cohort sampled during active COVID-19.

V is TRBV5-1 and J is TRBJ2-7, with 7 positions matching TRBD1. V lost 0 bases and J lost 5; bases outside the gene matches: 5. The CDR3 length is 14 residues. The germline CDR1 and CDR2 sequences are SGHRS and YFSETQ. In nucleotides, the CDR3 is TGCGCCAGCAGCTTGGTAGGGGGCGGAAACGAGCAGTACTTC. Translated, it gives CASSLVGGGNEQYF.

This rearrangement joins TRBV11-2 to TRBJ2-1, with 11 bases lining up with TRBD2. Looked up from germline, CDR1 is SGHAT and CDR2 is FQNNGV. With V trimmed by 4 bases and J by 7 bases, 6 bases remained unmatched. This CDR3 spans 15 amino acids. CDR3: CASSSYSGRVNEQFF. For the CDR3, the DNA is TGTGCCAGCAGCTCATATAGCGGGAGGGTAAATGAGCAGTTCTTC.

The rearrangement uses TRBV7-2 and TRBJ2-3; 10 bases align to TRBD2. V lost 5 bases, J lost 5 bases, and 7 bases stayed unmatched. The CDR3 spans 15 residues. The germline V gene has CDR1 SGHTA and CDR2 FQGNSA. The CDR3 DNA is TGTGCCAGCAGCCCTAGCGGGGGTGGAGGAGATACGCAGTATTTT. Translation gives CASSPSGGGGDTQYF.

This rearrangement joins TRBV27 to TRBJ1-2; D remains ambiguous. The V and J ends lost 5 bases and 3 bases respectively, with 10 bases between them. Looked up from germline, CDR1 is MNHEY and CDR2 is SMNVEV (reference sequence). The CDR3 extends over 13 amino acids. This CDR3 reads CASSPTPYYGYTF. The DNA for the CDR3 is TGTGCCAGCAGTCCCACTCCGTACTATGGCTACACCTTC.

The CDR3 nucleotides read TGTGCCAGCAGGACCTGGGGGGAAAACTATGGCTACACCTTC. This codes for CASRTWGENYGYTF. The genes are TRBV5-6 and TRBJ1-2; weak D call: TRBD1 (5 bases). This CDR3 has 14 residues. Germline CDR1 SGHDT, CDR2 YYEEEE. V gave up 5 bases and J gave up 2 bases, with 13 bases separating them.

In this sample, this clone turned up a few times. The chain uses TRBV19 and TRBJ1-5; tentatively, D is TRBD1 (6 bases). With 6 bases removed from V and 3 bases from J, the gap between germline ends came to 18 bases. The CDR3 length is 16 residues. Germline V gives CDR1 LNHDA, CDR2 SQIVND (reference sequence). This CDR3 is CASSRTGTSNNQPQHF. CDR3 DNA: TGTGCCAGTAGCCGCACCGGGACAAGCAACAATCAGCCCCAGCATTTT.

The rearrangement links TRBV5-1 to TRBJ1-3, with 8 bases lining up with TRBD1. CDR3 length: 15 amino acids. Unmatched junction bases numbered 0, after V lost 0 bases and J lost 1 base. CDR1 SGHRS and CDR2 YFSETQ come from the germline V gene. CDR3: CASSLGTGSGNTIYF. The DNA of the CDR3 is TGCGCCAGCAGCTTGGGGACAGGGTCTGGAAACACCATATATTTT.

This clone is a singleton in its sample. The V and J genes are TRBV6-5 and TRBJ1-4, with no clear D. CDR3 length: 13 residues. Germline V gives CDR1 MNHEY, CDR2 SVGAGI. V lost 7 bases and J lost 0, with 6 bases in between. The CDR3 DNA sequence: TGTGCCAGCATCCGGGCAACTAATGAAAAACTGTTTTTT. It encodes CASIRATNEKLFF.

The gene calls are TRBV18 and TRBJ1-4; no clear D gene. The CDR3 totals 13 residues. Looked up from germline, CDR1 is KGHSH and CDR2 is LQKENI. Trimming left V 2 bases short and J 5 bases short, with 6 bases between. The CDR3 is CASSPGRNEKLFF. CDR3 nucleotide sequence: TGTGCCAGCTCACCAGGGAGGAATGAAAAACTGTTTTTT.

This chain joins TRBV7-9 and TRBJ2-7; maybe TRBD2 (6 bases). Trimming removed 3 bases from V and 1 base from J, with 19 bases in between. This CDR3 spans 17 amino acids. The germline CDR1 and CDR2 sequences are SEHNR and FQNEAQ (reference sequence). The CDR3 DNA sequence: TGTGCCAGCAGCTTTTCACCAATAGCGGTGCAATCCTACGAGCAGTACTTC. Translated, it gives CASSFSPIAVQSYEQYF.

The chain uses TRBV5-4 and TRBJ2-7, with TRBD2 identical over 8 bases. The CDR3 has 13 amino acids. Germline values: CDR1 SGHNT, CDR2 YYREEE (reference sequence). Germline trimming cut 1 base from V and 5 bases from J; bases unmatched to any gene: 2. The CDR3 DNA is TGTGCCAGCAGCTTGCCCGGGAGGGACGAGCAGTACTTC. Translating it yields CASSLPGRDEQYF. Variable domain in full (rest from reference TRBV5-4 and TRBJ2-7): ETGVTQSPTHLIKTRGQQVTLRCSSQSGHNTVSWYQQALGQGPQFIFQYYREEENGRGNFPPRFSGLQFPNYSSELNVNALELDDSALYLCASSLPGRDEQYFGPGTRLTVT.

The chain employs TRBV5-1 and TRBJ2-5; 9 bases map to TRBD1. The V gene's germline CDR1 is SGHRS and CDR2 YFSETQ. V lost 4 bases, J lost 2 bases, and 3 bases stayed unmatched. The CDR3 is made up of 14 amino acids. The CDR3 here is CASSTQGAQETQYF. The CDR3 coding sequence is TGCGCCAGCAGCACACAGGGGGCTCAAGAGACCCAGTACTTC.